Following are 10 T cell receptor beta chains from one sample sequenced in a study of blood T cells in healthy people across ages. A second PCR of 7 to 11 cycles used a sample-barcoded 5' primer and a J-beta primer mix. TCRdb itself ran the 5' RACE reads through MiXCR, one entry per CDR3 protein. This sample has 910,000 or so distinct CDR3 sequences; 45% to 60% occur once, and the top ten carry 20% to 25%. Material for sequencing was blood. The receptors shown here come from a woman in her fifties or sixties in good health.

The rearrangement uses TRBV10-1 and TRBJ2-7, with 8 nucleotides matching TRBD2. CDR1 is WNHNN and CDR2 is SYGVQD in the germline V gene (reference sequence). V was clipped by 5 bases and J by 6 bases; unmatched bases: 9. The CDR3 consists of 14 residues. This CDR3 is CASSPSGGLGEQYF. CDR3 in DNA: TGCGCCAGCAGTCCCTCGGGAGGGCTAGGCGAGCAGTACTTC.

The chain links TRBV20-1 to TRBJ2-7; a possible D gene is TRBD2 (5 bases). Trimming left V 8 bases short and J 3 bases short, with 14 bases between. CDR1 and CDR2 (germline): DFQATT, SNEGSKA (reference sequence). The CDR3 consists of 12 residues. The CDR3 here is CSTNLALYEQYF. The CDR3 DNA follows: TGCAGTACTAATCTAGCTCTCTACGAGCAGTACTTC.

V gene TRBV20-1 combines with J gene TRBJ1-1; a possible D gene is TRBD1 (5 bases). This CDR3 has 11 residues. Germline V gene sequence: CDR1 DFQATT, CDR2 SNEGSKA (reference sequence). Trimming left V 5 bases short and J 3 bases short, with 7 bases between. CDR3 sequence reads: CSAQGYTEAFF. As DNA, the CDR3 is TGCAGTGCTCAGGGATACACTGAAGCTTTCTTT.

As regards this clonotype: One junction end disagrees with the germline gene, perhaps due to a read error. The chain is built from TRBV11-2 and TRBJ2-1, with 10 bases matching TRBD2. The CDR3 loop spans 17 amino acids. CDR1 is SGHAT, CDR2 FQNNGV, per germline. The CDR3 coding sequence is TGCGCCAGCAGCTTAGGTGGGGCTAGCGGGAGTTACAATGAGCAGTTCTTC. This translates into CASSLGGASGSYNEQFF.

This clonotype was observed a handful of times. This chain connects TRBV5-1 to TRBJ2-7; D unclear. V was trimmed by 2 bases and J by 3 bases, leaving 9 bases between them. The CDR3 is made up of 13 amino acids. Looked up from germline, CDR1 is SGHRS and CDR2 is YFSETQ. CDR3 coding DNA: TGCGCCAGCAGCTTAGAAGTGAACTACGAGCAGTACTTC. Translated, it gives CASSLEVNYEQYF.

This clonotype was detected many times. This chain uses TRBV6-6 with TRBJ2-7; perhaps TRBD2 as D (5 bases). The V end lost 2 bases, the J end lost 2 bases, and 16 bases lay between the germline ends. The germline gives CDR1 MNHNY, CDR2 SVGAGI (reference sequence). This CDR3 spans 16 amino acids. CDR3 nucleotides: TGTGCCAGCAGTTACCCCACTTCGGACGGGGCCTACGAGCAGTACTTC. It specifies CASSYPTSDGAYEQYF.

In regard to this clonotype: One junction end disagrees with the germline gene, perhaps due to a read error. V and J are TRBV18 and TRBJ2-1; the D gene is possibly TRBD1 (6 bases). The CDR3 extends over 16 amino acids. Per the germline V gene, CDR1 is KGHSH and CDR2 is LQKENI. The CDR3 coding sequence is TGTGCCAGCTCGCCACAGGGCGGTGGGTACTACAATGAGCAGTTCTTC. The encoded protein is CASSPQGGGYYNEQFF.

This clonotype was seen a few times. J is TRBJ2-5 and V is TRBV6-2 or TRBV6-3; 8 nucleotides match TRBD2. This CDR3 comprises 15 residues. Trimming removed 2 bases from V and 11 bases from J; junction bases left unmatched: 13. Germline V gene data show CDR1 as MNHEY and CDR2 as SVGEGT. The CDR3 sequence: CASSYVYGRAQEQYF. CDR3 coding DNA: TGTGCCAGCAGTTACGTGTACGGGAGGGCCCAGGAGCAGTACTTC.

The chain has TRBV28 and TRBJ1-4; tentative D call: TRBD1 (5 bases). This CDR3 region has 18 residues. The V gene lost 6 bases and the J gene lost 3 bases, with 23 bases spanning the gap. Germline assignment: CDR1 MDHEN and CDR2 SYDVKM. CDR3 amino acids: CASSQLFWTGGANEKLFF. The CDR3 DNA is TGTGCCAGCAGCCAGTTGTTCTGGACGGGGGGAGCTAATGAAAAACTGTTTTTT.

This clonotype was picked up one time. Mismatch with germline at one junction end may stem from a read error. The V call is TRBV7-9, the J call TRBJ2-3, with a weak D call TRBD1 (5 bases). The CDR3 consists of 15 residues. Germline V gene sequence: CDR1 SEHNR, CDR2 FQNEAQ (reference sequence). CDR3 in DNA: TGTGCCTGCAGCGCTCCTAGGACACAAACAGATACGCAGTATTTT. This codes for CACSAPRTQTDTQYF.